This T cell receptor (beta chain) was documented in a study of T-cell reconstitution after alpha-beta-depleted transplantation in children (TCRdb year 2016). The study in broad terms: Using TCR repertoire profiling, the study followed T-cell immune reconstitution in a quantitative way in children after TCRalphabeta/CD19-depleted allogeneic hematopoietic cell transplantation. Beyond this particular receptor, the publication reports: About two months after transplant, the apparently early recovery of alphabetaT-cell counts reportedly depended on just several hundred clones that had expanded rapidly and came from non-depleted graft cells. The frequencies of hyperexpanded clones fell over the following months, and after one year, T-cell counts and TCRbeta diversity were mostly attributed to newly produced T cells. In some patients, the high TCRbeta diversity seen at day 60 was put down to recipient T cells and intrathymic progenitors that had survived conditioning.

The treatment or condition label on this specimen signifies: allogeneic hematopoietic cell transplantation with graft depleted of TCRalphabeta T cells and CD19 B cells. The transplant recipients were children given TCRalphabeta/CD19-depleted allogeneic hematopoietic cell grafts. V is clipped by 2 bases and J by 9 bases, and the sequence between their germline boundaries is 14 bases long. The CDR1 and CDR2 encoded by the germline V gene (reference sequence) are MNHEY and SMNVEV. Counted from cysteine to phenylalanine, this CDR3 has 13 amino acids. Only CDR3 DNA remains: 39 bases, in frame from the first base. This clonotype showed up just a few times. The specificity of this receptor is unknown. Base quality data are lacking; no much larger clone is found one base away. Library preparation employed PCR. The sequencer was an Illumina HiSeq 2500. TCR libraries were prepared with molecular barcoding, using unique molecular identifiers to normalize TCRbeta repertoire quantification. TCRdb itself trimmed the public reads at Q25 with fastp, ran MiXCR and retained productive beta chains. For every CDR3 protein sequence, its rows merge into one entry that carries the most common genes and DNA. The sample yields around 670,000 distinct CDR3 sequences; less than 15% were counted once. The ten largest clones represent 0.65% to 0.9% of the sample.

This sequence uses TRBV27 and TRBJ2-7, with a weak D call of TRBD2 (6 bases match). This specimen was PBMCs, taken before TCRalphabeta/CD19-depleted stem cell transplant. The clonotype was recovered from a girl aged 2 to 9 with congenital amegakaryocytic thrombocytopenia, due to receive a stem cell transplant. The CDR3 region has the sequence CASSLRDLGVQYF. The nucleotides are TGTGCCAGCAGTTTAAGGGACTTAGGCGTGCAGTACTTC.